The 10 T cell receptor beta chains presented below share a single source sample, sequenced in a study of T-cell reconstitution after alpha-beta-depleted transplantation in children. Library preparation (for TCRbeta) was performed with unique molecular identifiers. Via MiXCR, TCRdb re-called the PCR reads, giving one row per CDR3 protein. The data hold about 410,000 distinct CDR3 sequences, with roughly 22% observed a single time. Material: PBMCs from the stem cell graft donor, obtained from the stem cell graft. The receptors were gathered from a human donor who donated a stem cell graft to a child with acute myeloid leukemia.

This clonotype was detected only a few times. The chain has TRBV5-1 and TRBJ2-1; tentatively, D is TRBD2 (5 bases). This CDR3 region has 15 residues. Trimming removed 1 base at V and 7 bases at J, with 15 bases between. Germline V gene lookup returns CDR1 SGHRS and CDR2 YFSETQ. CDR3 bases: TGCGCCAGCAGCTTGAACGAAATCGGGGTAAATGAGCAGTTCTTC. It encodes CASSLNEIGVNEQFF.

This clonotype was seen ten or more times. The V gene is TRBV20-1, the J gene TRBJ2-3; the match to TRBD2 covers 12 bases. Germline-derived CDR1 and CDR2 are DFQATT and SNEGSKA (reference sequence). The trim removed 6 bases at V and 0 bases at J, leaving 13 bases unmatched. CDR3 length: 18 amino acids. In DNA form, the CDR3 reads TGCAGTGCAACCAAGACTAGCGGGAGCATCACTAGCACAGATACGCAGTATTTT. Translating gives CSATKTSGSITSTDTQYF.

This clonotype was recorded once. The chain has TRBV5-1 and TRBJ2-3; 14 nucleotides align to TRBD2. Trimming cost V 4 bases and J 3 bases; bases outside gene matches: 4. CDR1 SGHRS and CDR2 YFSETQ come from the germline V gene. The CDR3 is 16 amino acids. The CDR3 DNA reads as TGCGCCAGCAGCCCGGGACTAGCGGGGGAGACAGATACGCAGTATTTT. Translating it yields CASSPGLAGETDTQYF.

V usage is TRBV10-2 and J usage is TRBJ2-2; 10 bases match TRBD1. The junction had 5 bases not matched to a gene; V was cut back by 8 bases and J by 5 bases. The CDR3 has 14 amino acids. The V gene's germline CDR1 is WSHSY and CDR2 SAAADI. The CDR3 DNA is TGCGCCAGCGGAGGGACAGGGGAAACCGGGGAGCTGTTTTTT. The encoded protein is CASGGTGETGELFF.

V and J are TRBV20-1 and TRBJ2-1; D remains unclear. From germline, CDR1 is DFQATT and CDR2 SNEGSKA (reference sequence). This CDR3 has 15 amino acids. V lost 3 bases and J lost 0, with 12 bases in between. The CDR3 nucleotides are TGCAGTGCTAGTGCCGGCGGCAGCTCCTACAATGAGCAGTTCTTC. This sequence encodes CSASAGGSSYNEQFF.

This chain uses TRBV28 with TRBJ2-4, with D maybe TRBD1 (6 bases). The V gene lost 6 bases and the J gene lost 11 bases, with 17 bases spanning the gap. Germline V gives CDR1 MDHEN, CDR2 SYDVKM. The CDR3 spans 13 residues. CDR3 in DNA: TGTGCCAGCAGACGCAGGGGCGAAACGGTTCAGTACTTC. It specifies CASRRRGETVQYF.

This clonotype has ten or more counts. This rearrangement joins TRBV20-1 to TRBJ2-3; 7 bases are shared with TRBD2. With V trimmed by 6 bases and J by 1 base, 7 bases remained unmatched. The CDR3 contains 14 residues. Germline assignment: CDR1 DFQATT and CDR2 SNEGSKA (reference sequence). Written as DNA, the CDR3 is TGCAGTGCCACTTCGGGAGGCGGCACAGATACGCAGTATTTT. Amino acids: CSATSGGGTDTQYF.

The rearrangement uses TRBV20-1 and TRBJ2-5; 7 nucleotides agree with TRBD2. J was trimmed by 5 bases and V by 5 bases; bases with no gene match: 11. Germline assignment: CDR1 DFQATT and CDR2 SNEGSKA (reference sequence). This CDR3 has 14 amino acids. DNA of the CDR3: TGCAGTGCTGAAAGTGGGAGGGCCGGGGAGACCCAGTACTTC. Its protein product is CSAESGRAGETQYF.

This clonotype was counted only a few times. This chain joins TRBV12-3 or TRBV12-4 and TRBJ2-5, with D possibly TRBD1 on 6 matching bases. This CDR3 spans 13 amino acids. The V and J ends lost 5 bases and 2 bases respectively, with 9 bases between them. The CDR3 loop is CASSRQEQETQYF. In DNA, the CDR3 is TGTGCCAGCAGTCGACAGGAACAAGAGACCCAGTACTTC.

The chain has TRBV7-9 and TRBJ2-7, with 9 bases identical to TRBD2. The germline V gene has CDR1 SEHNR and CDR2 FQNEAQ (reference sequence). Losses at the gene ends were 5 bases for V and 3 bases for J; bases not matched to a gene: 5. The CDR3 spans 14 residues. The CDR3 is CASSKLAGNYEQYF. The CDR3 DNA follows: TGTGCCAGCAGCAAACTAGCGGGTAACTACGAGCAGTACTTC.